These 6 T cell receptor beta chains share one sample of origin, sequenced in a study of persistence of HIV-infected CD4 T cells. These receptors lack a known antigen. This was the immunoSEQ version 4 assay in survey mode. Only in-frame clones appear in the TCRdb table, and some are missing; sequencing was by immunoSEQ multiplex PCR. The repertoire holds approximately 30,000 clones, with roughly 82% as singletons. Cells were stimulated with CMV-infected fibroblast lysates at approximately 10 ug/mL. Memory cells lacking CD40L and CD69 with high CD45RO were sorted. Sequenced material: CD4+ T cells sorted from PBMCs after roughly 17-hour stimulation, taken from a patient who received antiretroviral therapy. The receptor set was obtained from an adult woman with HIV who was CMV-seropositive.

The genes are TRBV3-1 (or the pseudogene TRBV3-2) and TRBJ2-7; 12 bases match TRBD1. The CDR3 extends over 16 amino acids. V was pared by 4 bases and J by 7 bases, with 11 bases of the junction left unmatched. The V gene's germline CDR1 is LGHDT and CDR2 YNNKEL (reference sequence). Written as DNA, the CDR3 is TGTGCCAGCAGCCCTTTGGCGGGACAGGGGGCGAGGGAGCAGTACTTC. Its translation: CASSPLAGQGAREQYF.

The V call is TRBV29-1, the J call TRBJ2-1, with D tentatively TRBD2 (7 bases). With 4 bases removed from V and 0 bases from J, the gap between germline ends came to 16 bases. This CDR3 region has 16 residues. Germline CDR1 is SQVTM and CDR2 is ANQGSEA. The CDR3 region is CSVAPKGGISYNEQFF. In DNA, the CDR3 is TGCAGCGTTGCCCCTAAGGGGGGGATCTCCTACAATGAGCAGTTCTTC.

V and J are TRBV3-1 (or the pseudogene TRBV3-2) and TRBJ1-3; D is possibly TRBD1 (6 bases). The germline gives CDR1 LGHDT, CDR2 YNNKEL (reference sequence). This CDR3 has 15 residues. V was cut by 4 bases and J by 0 bases, with 10 bases left in between. The CDR3 DNA sequence: TGTGCCAGCAGCCTAGGGACACACTCTGGAAACACCATATATTTT. The encoded protein is CASSLGTHSGNTIYF.

This chain links TRBV10-3 with TRBJ2-5; a possible D gene is TRBD2 (5 bases). Trimming removed 11 bases at V and 5 bases at J, with 18 bases between. The CDR3 sequence is 13 residues long. Germline-derived CDR1 and CDR2 are ENHRY and SYGVKD. CDR3 region: CASLSEVGETQYF. The CDR3 bases are TGTGCCTCCCTCTCGGAGGTGGGGGAGACCCAGTACTTC.

This clone was picked up one time. The chain couples TRBV14 to TRBJ2-7; maybe TRBD2 (6 bases). Germline CDR1 and CDR2: SGHDN and FVKESK. This CDR3 is built from 14 residues. The V end lost 1 base, the J end lost 7 bases, and 14 bases lay between the germline ends. The CDR3 region has the DNA TGTGCCAGCAGCCAAGCCGGCCGGGGGAGAGAGCAGTACTTC. Translated: CASSQAGRGREQYF.

The chain combines TRBV7-2 with TRBJ1-1, with unresolved D. Germline lookup yields CDR1 SGHTA and CDR2 FQGNSA. V lost 2 bases and J 0 bases, leaving 4 bases between the germline ends. The CDR3 is 13 amino acids. CDR3 sequence: CASSLRLNTEAFF. The CDR3 coding sequence is TGTGCCAGCAGCTTAAGATTGAACACTGAAGCTTTCTTT.